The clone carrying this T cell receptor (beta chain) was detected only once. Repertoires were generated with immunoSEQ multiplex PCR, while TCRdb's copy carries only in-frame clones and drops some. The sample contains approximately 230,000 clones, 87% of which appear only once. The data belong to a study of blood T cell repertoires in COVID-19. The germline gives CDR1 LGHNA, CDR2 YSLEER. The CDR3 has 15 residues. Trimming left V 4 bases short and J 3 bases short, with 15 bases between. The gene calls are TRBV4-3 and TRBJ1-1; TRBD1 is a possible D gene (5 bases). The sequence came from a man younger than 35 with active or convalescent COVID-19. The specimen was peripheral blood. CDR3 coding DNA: TGCGCCAGCAGCCGTGGGGGAGGTTTGGACACTGAAGCTTTCTTT. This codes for CASSRGGGLDTEAFF.